Below, one T cell receptor (beta chain) is given with its context. Its antigen remains unknown. Sequencing used immunoSEQ multiplex PCR; TCRdb keeps in-frame clones, though not all of them. The data show 150,000 to 180,000 clones, about 86% seen once. These data belong to a study of cytomegalovirus exposure and HLA in healthy donors. The overall study: The 100 to 150 validation repertoires matched the 500 to 750 first-cohort repertoires in platform, a later analysis reported.

Regarding the study as a whole: Among the CMV-associated chains, a few were confirmed in vitro as specific for CMV antigens. The study found most TCR sequences rare, yet found some public TCRs in many donors. Cytomegalovirus association was assigned to approximately 180 TCR beta chains.

The germline V gene has CDR1 SGHTA and CDR2 FQGNSA. CDR3 size: 14 residues. The V gene end was trimmed by 4 bases and the J gene end by 3 bases; junction bases not matched to a gene: 4. This chain connects TRBV7-2 to TRBJ2-7; 9 bases fit TRBD1. The source of this sequence is a man aged 18 to 29 in good health and CMV-seropositive. Sequenced sample: PBMCs. This chain's CDR3 is CASSSGTGHYEQYF. The CDR3 DNA reads TGTGCCAGCAGCTCAGGGACAGGGCACTACGAGCAGTACTTC.